Below, 25 T cell receptor beta chains from the same sample are listed, as sequenced in a study of regulatory T cells in long-lasting Graves disease. Combining iRepertoire HTBI primers with Arm-PCR of CDR3 regions, the authors built TCR beta libraries. A single record per CDR3 protein comes from TCRdb applying MiXCR to the multiplex PCR reads. The repertoire includes 500,000 to 700,000 distinct CDR3 sequences, 25% to 35% of them detected once, and about two fifths sits in the top ten. Stated time point: persistent/refractory GD, antithyroid drugs over 5 years with positive TRAb. The TCR library was prepared using RNA isolated from PBMCs. The sample in question was peripheral blood mononuclear cells (PBMCs), obtained when the disease was refractory, from a patient treated with antithyroid drugs. These receptors were collected from a female donor with Graves disease.

This clonotype has just a few counts. The genes are TRBV7-6 and TRBJ1-5, with D possibly matching TRBD1 (5 bases). This CDR3 is 16 amino acids long. Trimming removed 2 bases from V and 7 bases from J, with 18 bases in between. Germline V gene lookup returns CDR1 SGHVS and CDR2 FNYEAQ. CDR3 DNA: TGTGCCAGCAGCTTAAGGACATCAGCGCCGGGGCAGCCCCAGCATTTT. Its protein product is CASSLRTSAPGQPQHF.

J is TRBJ2-5 and V is TRBV5-1; 9 nucleotides align to TRBD2. Germline V gives CDR1 SGHRS, CDR2 YFSETQ. This CDR3 region has 15 residues. V shed 4 bases and J 7 bases; nucleotides not matched to a gene: 11. CDR3 sequence reads: CASSAREGALATQYF. DNA of the CDR3: TGCGCCAGCAGCGCGCGGGAGGGGGCTCTCGCGACCCAGTACTTC.

The V call is TRBV6-9, the J call TRBJ2-7; D might be TRBD1 (5 bases). V was trimmed by 3 bases and J by 1 base, leaving 16 bases between them. Per germline, CDR1 MNHGY and CDR2 SVAAGI. The CDR3 is 16 amino acids. CDR3 protein: CASSYSTGGRSYEQYF. CDR3 in DNA: TGTGCCAGCAGTTACTCTACAGGCGGAAGGTCCTACGAGCAGTACTTC.

The chain couples TRBV20-1 to TRBJ2-2; TRBD1 matches at 9 bases. The J segment lost 4 bases and the V segment lost 5 bases, leaving 5 bases of the junction unmatched. The CDR3 runs 14 residues. Per germline, CDR1 DFQATT and CDR2 SNEGSKA (reference sequence). CDR3 bases: TGCAGTGCTGCCGGGACAGGGAGCACCGGGGAGCTGTTTTTT. It codes for CSAAGTGSTGELFF.

This chain connects TRBV14 to TRBJ2-7, with D perhaps matching TRBD2 (5 bases). Germline V lookup: CDR1 SGHDN, CDR2 FVKESK. The CDR3 loop spans 15 amino acids. Trimming took off 0 bases at V and 0 bases at J, with 9 bases between the two ends. The CDR3 reads CASSQDLGGSYEQYF. CDR3 nucleotide sequence: TGTGCCAGCAGCCAAGATCTAGGAGGCTCCTACGAGCAGTACTTC.

This clonotype appeared a few times. CDR3 sequence: CASSQDNRNTEAFF. CDR3 in DNA: TGTGCCAGCAGCCAAGATAACAGGAACACTGAAGCTTTCTTT. This chain links TRBV3-1 with TRBJ1-1; the D is unclear. The CDR3 extends over 14 amino acids. With 0 bases removed from V and 1 base from J, the gap between germline ends came to 6 bases. Germline V gives CDR1 LGHDT, CDR2 YNNKEL (reference sequence).

This clonotype was counted ten times or more. The chain links TRBV20-1 to TRBJ2-4, with 11 positions matching TRBD2. This CDR3 region has 16 residues. The junction had 17 bases not matched to a gene; V was cut back by 7 bases and J by 9 bases. Germline CDR1 DFQATT, CDR2 SNEGSKA (reference sequence). Written as DNA, the CDR3 is TGCAGTGTCAACCCGCCTCTAGCGGGGGGTGACGCCATTCAGTACTTC. It yields the protein CSVNPPLAGGDAIQYF.

The table lists this clonotype with a few counts. The rearrangement links TRBV30 to TRBJ1-1, with 8 positions matching TRBD1. After removal of 4 bases from V and 11 bases from J, the junction contained 6 bases not matched to a gene. The CDR3 spans 11 residues. Germline CDR1 GTSNPN, CDR2 SVGIG (reference sequence). The CDR3 reads CAWNQGARAFF. The CDR3 DNA reads as TGTGCCTGGAACCAGGGGGCGCGGGCTTTCTTT.

The genes are TRBV7-9 and TRBJ1-1; D is unresolved. Trimming took 1 base from V and 7 from J, leaving 16 bases between them. The CDR3 is made up of 15 amino acids. Germline V lookup: CDR1 SEHNR, CDR2 FQNEAQ (reference sequence). The CDR3 protein is CASSLDVGSRVEAFF. DNA of the CDR3: TGTGCCAGCAGCTTAGATGTGGGCAGCCGGGTTGAAGCTTTCTTT.

The chain carries TRBV12-3 or TRBV12-4 and TRBJ2-3, with a tentative D call TRBD2 (5 bases). V shed 5 bases and J shed 2 bases, with 17 bases lying between them. The CDR3 is 16 amino acids. CDR3 coding DNA: TGTGCCAGCAGTCCCGGGCTAGCCCATACCACAGATACGCAGTATTTT. This encodes CASSPGLAHTTDTQYF.

The rearrangement joins TRBV25-1 to TRBJ1-1; D remains ambiguous. CDR3 length equals 11 residues. In germline, CDR1 is MGHDK, CDR2 SYGVNS. V dropped 8 bases and J dropped 6 bases, with 10 bases sitting between them. CDR3 sequence: CASLGFAEAFF. CDR3 coding DNA: TGTGCCAGCCTGGGCTTCGCTGAAGCTTTCTTT.

The gene calls are TRBV19 and TRBJ1-1; D gene ambiguous. CDR3 length: 13 residues. Trimming took 7 bases from V and 1 from J, leaving 10 bases between them. Germline V gene sequence: CDR1 LNHDA, CDR2 SQIVND (reference sequence). CDR3 region: CASKLGKNTEAFF. CDR3 nucleotide sequence: TGTGCCAGTAAACTGGGGAAGAACACTGAAGCTTTCTTT.

The rearrangement joins TRBV28 to TRBJ2-4; D unresolved. Trimming left V 3 bases short and J 0 bases short, with 6 bases between. The CDR3 consists of 14 residues. CDR1 and CDR2 (germline): MDHEN, SYDVKM. The DNA of the CDR3 is TGTGCCAGCAGTTTTAGCTTAGCCAAAAACATTCAGTACTTC. As protein: CASSFSLAKNIQYF.

This clonotype was seen once. The rearrangement links TRBV6-5 to TRBJ2-1, with TRBD2 matching over 8 bases. This CDR3 is 15 amino acids long. Germline V CDR1 and CDR2: MNHEY, SVGAGI. V gave up 2 bases and J gave up 5 bases; unmatched junction bases: 5. The CDR3 region is CASSYPGTSNNEQFF. The CDR3 coding sequence is TGTGCCAGCAGTTACCCTGGGACTAGTAACAATGAGCAGTTCTTC.

This clonotype has just a few counts. J is TRBJ1-2 and V is TRBV20-1; D remains ambiguous. The V and J ends lost 0 bases and 5 bases respectively, with 13 bases between them. Germline V CDR1 and CDR2: DFQATT, SNEGSKA (reference sequence). The CDR3 covers 14 residues. CDR3 DNA: TGCAGTGCTAGAGAATCAGGTTCGCAGTATGGCTACACCTTC. Residues: CSARESGSQYGYTF.

CDR3 sequence: CASSSGSFNEQYF. CDR3 in DNA: TGTGCCAGTAGTAGCGGGAGTTTCAACGAGCAGTACTTC. This chain uses TRBV19 with TRBJ2-7; 7 bases line up with TRBD2. CDR1 is LNHDA and CDR2 is SQIVND in the germline V gene (reference sequence). CDR3 size: 13 residues. V lost 4 bases to trimming and J lost 5 bases; unmatched junction nucleotides: 5.

The chain has TRBV5-1 and TRBJ2-7, with 9 bases identical to TRBD1. Germline lookup yields CDR1 SGHRS and CDR2 YFSETQ. V shed 5 bases, J shed 5 bases, and the junction held 2 bases outside the gene matches. The CDR3 loop spans 12 amino acids. CDR3 in amino acids: CASRGQGDEQYF. The DNA for the CDR3 is TGCGCCAGCAGGGGACAGGGAGACGAGCAGTACTTC.

The chain combines TRBV29-1 with TRBJ2-7, with 9 nucleotides matching TRBD2. This CDR3 contains 12 residues. After removal of 5 bases from V and 7 bases from J, the junction contained 6 bases not matched to a gene. Germline V gene lookup returns CDR1 SQVTM and CDR2 ANQGSEA. The CDR3 region has the DNA TGCAGCGTTACGACTAGCGGAGCAGAGCAGTACTTC. Protein product: CSVTTSGAEQYF.

This clonotype showed up just a few times. The V and J genes are TRBV19 and TRBJ1-2; 10 bases line up with TRBD1. J lost 4 bases, V lost 3 bases, and 5 bases had no gene match. The germline gives CDR1 LNHDA, CDR2 SQIVND (reference sequence). The CDR3 covers 15 residues. The CDR3, as DNA: TGTGCCAGTAGTATCCTCGGACAGGGGGTCTATGGCTACACCTTC. It translates to CASSILGQGVYGYTF. The full variable domain, completed using reference TRBV19 and TRBJ1-2, is DGGITQSPKYLFRKEGQNVTLSCEQNLNHDAMYWYRQDPGQGLRLIYYSQIVNDFQKGDIAEGYSVSREKKESFPLTVTSAQKNPTAFYLCASSILGQGVYGYTFGSGTRLTVV.

In this sample, this clonotype turned up a few times. V is TRBV5-6 and J is TRBJ2-7; D perhaps matches TRBD1 (6 bases). Germline loops: CDR1 SGHDT, CDR2 YYEEEE. Trimming left V 2 bases short and J 0 bases short, with 15 bases between. This CDR3 comprises 16 residues. CDR3 sequence (DNA): TGTGCCAGCAGCTTTGGGGGCCCCCAGGGCTCCTACGAGCAGTACTTC. As protein: CASSFGGPQGSYEQYF.

The chain combines TRBV27 with TRBJ1-1; D is perhaps TRBD1 (5 bases). CDR1 and CDR2 (germline): MNHEY, SMNVEV (reference sequence). V dropped 0 bases and J dropped 5 bases, with 13 bases sitting between them. This CDR3 contains 15 residues. CDR3 in amino acids: CASSLSSQGYTEAFF. The CDR3 DNA reads as TGTGCCAGCAGTTTATCGAGCCAGGGCTATACTGAAGCTTTCTTT.

DNA of the CDR3: TGTGCCAGCAGCTTAGATGGGCAGGCTGAAGCTTTCTTT. Its translation: CASSLDGQAEAFF. The chain is built from TRBV7-9 and TRBJ1-1, with D unresolved. The V and J ends lost 1 base and 6 bases respectively, with 9 bases between them. CDR3 length: 13 residues. The germline CDR1 and CDR2 sequences are SEHNR and FQNEAQ (reference sequence).

This clonotype was detected ten times or more. At one end the junction does not follow the germline gene, possibly because of a read error. The V and J genes are TRBV12-3 or TRBV12-4 and TRBJ2-7, with D perhaps matching TRBD2 (7 bases). There are 14 residues in the CDR3. The CDR3 DNA is TGTGCCAGCAGCTTAGAAGGGGGGGCCTACGAGCAGTACTTC. Its translation: CASSLEGGAYEQYF.

This clonotype was found a few times. The chain has TRBV5-1 and TRBJ1-1; TRBD1 matches at 8 bases. This CDR3 has 15 amino acids. V dropped 4 bases and J dropped 0; count of bases not matched to a gene: 5. Looked up from germline, CDR1 is SGHRS and CDR2 is YFSETQ. CDR3 protein: CASSQGQGLNTEAFF. The CDR3 coding sequence is TGCGCCAGCAGCCAAGGACAGGGTTTGAACACTGAAGCTTTCTTT.

V and J are TRBV5-1 and TRBJ1-1; TRBD1 matches at 7 bases. Trimming cost V 3 bases and J 4 bases; bases outside gene matches: 15. Germline lookup yields CDR1 SGHRS and CDR2 YFSETQ. The CDR3 is 17 amino acids. CDR3 residues: CASSSATGTRGITEAFF. The CDR3 DNA reads as TGCGCCAGCAGCTCAGCGACAGGGACGCGGGGAATCACTGAAGCTTTCTTT.